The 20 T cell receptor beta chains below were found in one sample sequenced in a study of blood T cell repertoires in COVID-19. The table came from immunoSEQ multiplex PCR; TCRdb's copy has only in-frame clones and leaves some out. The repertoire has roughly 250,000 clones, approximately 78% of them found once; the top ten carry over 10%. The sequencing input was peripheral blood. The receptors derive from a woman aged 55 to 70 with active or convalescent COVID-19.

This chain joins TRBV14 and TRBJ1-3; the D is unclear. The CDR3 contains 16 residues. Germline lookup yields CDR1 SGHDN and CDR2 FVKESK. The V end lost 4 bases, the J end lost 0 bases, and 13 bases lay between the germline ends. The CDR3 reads CASSRSSVASGNTIYF. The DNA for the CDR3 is TGTGCCAGCAGCCGGAGTTCCGTCGCCTCTGGAAACACCATATATTTT.

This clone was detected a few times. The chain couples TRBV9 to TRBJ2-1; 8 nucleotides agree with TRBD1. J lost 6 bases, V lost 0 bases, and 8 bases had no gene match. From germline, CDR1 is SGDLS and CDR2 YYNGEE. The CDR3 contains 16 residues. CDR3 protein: CASSVGLGQGGNEQFF. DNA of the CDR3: TGTGCCAGCAGCGTAGGTCTTGGACAGGGTGGCAATGAGCAGTTCTTC.

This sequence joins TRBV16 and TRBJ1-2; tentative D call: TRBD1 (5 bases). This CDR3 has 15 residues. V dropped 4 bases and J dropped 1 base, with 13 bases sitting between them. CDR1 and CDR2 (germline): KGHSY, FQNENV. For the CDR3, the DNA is TGTGCCAGCAGCCCAACAGGAGGGGTTAACTATGGCTACACCTTC. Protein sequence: CASSPTGGVNYGYTF.

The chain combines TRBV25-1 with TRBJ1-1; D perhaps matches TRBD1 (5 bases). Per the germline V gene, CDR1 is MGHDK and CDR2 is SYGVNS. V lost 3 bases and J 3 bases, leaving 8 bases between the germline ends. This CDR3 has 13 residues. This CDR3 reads CASSDREDTEAFF. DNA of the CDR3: TGTGCCAGCAGTGACAGGGAGGACACTGAAGCTTTCTTT.

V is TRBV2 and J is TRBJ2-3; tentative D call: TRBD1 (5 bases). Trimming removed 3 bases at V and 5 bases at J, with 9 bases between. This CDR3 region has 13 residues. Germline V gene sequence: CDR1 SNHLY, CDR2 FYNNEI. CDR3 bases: TGTGCCAGCAGTGACCTCACAGGAGATACGCAGTATTTT. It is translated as CASSDLTGDTQYF.

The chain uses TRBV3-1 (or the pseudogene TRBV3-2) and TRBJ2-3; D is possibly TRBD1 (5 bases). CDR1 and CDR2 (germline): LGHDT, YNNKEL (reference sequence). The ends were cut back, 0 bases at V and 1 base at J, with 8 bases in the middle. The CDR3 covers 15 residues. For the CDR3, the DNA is TGTGCCAGCAGCCAAGAGAGCAGGGGCACAGATACGCAGTATTTT. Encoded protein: CASSQESRGTDTQYF.

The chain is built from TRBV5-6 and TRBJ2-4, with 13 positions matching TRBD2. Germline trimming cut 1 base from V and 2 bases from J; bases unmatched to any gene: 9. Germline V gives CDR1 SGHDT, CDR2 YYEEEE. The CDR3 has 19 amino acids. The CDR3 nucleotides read TGTGCCAGCAGCTTGACTAGCGGGGGGGCCGATTACCCCAAAAACATTCAGTACTTC. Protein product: CASSLTSGGADYPKNIQYF.

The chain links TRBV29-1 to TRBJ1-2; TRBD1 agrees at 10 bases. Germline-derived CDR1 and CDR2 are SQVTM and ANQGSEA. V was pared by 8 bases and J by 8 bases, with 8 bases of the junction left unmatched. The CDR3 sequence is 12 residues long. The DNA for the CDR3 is TGCAGCACAGTGGGGACAGGGGACGGCTACACCTTC. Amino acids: CSTVGTGDGYTF.

CDR3 in amino acids: CATSDFRDRQYYGYTF. CDR3 sequence (DNA): TGTGCCACCAGTGATTTTAGGGACAGGCAGTACTATGGCTACACCTTC. This chain connects TRBV24-1 to TRBJ1-2; 8 nucleotides align to TRBD1. CDR1 is KGHDR, CDR2 SFDVKD, per germline. The trim removed 1 base at V and 3 bases at J, leaving 6 bases unmatched. The CDR3 is made up of 16 amino acids.

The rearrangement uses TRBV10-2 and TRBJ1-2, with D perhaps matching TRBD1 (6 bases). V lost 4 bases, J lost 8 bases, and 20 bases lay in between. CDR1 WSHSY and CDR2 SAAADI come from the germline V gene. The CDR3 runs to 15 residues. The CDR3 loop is CASSATGTRGWGYTF. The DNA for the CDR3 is TGCGCCAGCAGTGCAACAGGGACCCGAGGGTGGGGCTACACCTTC.

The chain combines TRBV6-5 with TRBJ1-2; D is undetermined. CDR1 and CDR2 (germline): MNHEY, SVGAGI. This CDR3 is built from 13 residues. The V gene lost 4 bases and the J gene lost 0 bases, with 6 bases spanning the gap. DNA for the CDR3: TGTGCCAGCAGTTTCCCCACTAACTATGGCTACACCTTC. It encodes CASSFPTNYGYTF.

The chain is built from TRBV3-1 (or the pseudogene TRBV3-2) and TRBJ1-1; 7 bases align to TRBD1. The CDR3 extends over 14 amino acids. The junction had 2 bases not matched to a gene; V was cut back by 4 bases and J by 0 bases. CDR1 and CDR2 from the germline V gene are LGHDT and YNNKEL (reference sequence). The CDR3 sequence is CASSPGTVNTEAFF. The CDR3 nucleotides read TGTGCCAGCAGCCCGGGGACAGTGAACACTGAAGCTTTCTTT.

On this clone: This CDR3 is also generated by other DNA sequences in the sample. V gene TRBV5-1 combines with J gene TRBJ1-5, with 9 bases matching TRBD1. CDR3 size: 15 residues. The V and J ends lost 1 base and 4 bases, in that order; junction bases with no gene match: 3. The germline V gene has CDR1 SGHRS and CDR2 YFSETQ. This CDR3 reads CASSLSGQGNQPQHF. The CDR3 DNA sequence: TGCGCCAGCAGCTTGTCCGGACAGGGGAATCAGCCCCAGCATTTT.

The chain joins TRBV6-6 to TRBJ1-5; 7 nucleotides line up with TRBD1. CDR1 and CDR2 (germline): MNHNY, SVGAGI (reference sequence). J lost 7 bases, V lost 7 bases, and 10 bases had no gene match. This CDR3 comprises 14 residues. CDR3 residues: CASNDLTGAQPQHF. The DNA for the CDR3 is TGTGCCAGCAACGACTTAACAGGGGCCCAGCCCCAGCATTTT.

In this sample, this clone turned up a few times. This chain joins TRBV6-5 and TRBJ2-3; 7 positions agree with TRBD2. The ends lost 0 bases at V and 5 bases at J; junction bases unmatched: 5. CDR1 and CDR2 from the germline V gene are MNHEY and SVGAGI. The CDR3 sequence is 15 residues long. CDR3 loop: CASSYSGGVQDTQYF. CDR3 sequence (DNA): TGTGCCAGCAGTTACTCGGGGGGGGTCCAAGATACGCAGTATTTT.

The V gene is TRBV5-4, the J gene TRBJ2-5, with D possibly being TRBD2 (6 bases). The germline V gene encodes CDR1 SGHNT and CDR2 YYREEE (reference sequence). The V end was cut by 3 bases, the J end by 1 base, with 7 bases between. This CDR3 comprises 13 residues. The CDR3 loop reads CASSWTTQETQYF. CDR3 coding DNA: TGTGCCAGCAGCTGGACTACCCAAGAGACCCAGTACTTC.

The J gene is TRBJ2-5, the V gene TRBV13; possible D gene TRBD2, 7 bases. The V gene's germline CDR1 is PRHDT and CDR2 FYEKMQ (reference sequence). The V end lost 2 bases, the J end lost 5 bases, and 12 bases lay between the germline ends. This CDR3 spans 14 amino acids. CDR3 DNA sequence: TGTGCCAGCAGCTTACCGGGGGGCGGGGAGACCCAGTACTTC. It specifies CASSLPGGGETQYF.

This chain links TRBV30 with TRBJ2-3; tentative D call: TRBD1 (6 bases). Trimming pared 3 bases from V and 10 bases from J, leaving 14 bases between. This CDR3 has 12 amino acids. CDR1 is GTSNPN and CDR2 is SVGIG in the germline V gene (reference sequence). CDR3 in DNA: TGTGCCTGGAGCACACAGGGCCAATCGCAGTATTTT. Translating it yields CAWSTQGQSQYF.

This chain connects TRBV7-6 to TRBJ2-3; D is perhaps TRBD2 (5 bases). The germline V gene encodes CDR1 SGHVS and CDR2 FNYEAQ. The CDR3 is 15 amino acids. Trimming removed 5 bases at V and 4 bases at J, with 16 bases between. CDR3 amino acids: CASSPSGTAADTQYF. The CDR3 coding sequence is TGTGCCAGCAGCCCGAGCGGCACAGCGGCAGATACGCAGTATTTT.

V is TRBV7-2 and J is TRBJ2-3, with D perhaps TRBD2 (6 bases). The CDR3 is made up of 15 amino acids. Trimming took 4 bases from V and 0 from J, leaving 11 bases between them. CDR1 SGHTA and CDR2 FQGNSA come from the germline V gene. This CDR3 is CASSSTSSSTDTQYF. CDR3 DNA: TGTGCCAGCAGCTCAACTAGCTCTAGCACAGATACGCAGTATTTT.